This is a list of T cell receptor beta chains from one sample in a study of OX40 agonist ivuxolimab in advanced cancers. Method: immunoSEQ multiplex PCR; TCRdb's copy keeps in-frame clones and lacks some. Of 75,000 to 95,000 clones listed, 65% to 90% are singletons. The starting material was CD4+ or CD8+ T cells sorted from blood, obtained in a trial of the OX40 agonist ivuxolimab. The receptors stem from an adult with an advanced solid tumor such as melanoma, head and neck, liver or kidney cancer. CDR3s include the opening cysteine and the closing phenylalanine or tryptophan. The order of the fields is CDR3 protein, V gene.

CASSVQLSGTSRTYNEQFF,TRBV9
CASSSGTSAVYEQYF,TRBV7-6
CASSLTKGLSEAFF,TRBV7-9
CASTTGAHSGANVLTF,TRBV28
CAGQRGRFNEQFF,TRBV30
CASSLMGGSSYEQYF,TRBV7-9
CASSPRTVGQPQHF,TRBV7-2
CASSPPGQGLSYEQYF,TRBV7-9
CAISVGGDGYTF,TRBV10-3
CATGAGGQETQYF,TRBV30
CASTRGQINSGNTIYF,TRBV19
CASSQDARANYGYTF,TRBV5-6
CASSVGGQASGNTIYF,TRBV9
CAWGPMGAETQYF,TRBV30
CASSSRPGGYGYTF,TRBV6-6
CASRPRREGQGPRLREKLFF,TRBV12-2
CASSPSSRANYGYTF,TRBV6-6
CASLDTLYEQYF,TRBV6-1
CASSLAGGTFIYNSPLHF,TRBV5-8
CASSSEGWDTEAFF,TRBV7-9